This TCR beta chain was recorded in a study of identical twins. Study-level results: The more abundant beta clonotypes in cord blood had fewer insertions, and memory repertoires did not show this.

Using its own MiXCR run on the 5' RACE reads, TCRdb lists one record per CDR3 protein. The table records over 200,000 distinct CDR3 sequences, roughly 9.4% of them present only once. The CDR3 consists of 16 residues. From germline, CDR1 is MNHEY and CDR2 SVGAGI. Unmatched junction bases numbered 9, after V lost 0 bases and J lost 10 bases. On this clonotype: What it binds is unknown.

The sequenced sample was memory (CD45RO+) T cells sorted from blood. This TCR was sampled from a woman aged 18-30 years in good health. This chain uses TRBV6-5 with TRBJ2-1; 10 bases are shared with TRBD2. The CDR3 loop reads CASSYSTSSGRNEQFF. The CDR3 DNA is TGTGCCAGCAGTTACTCGACATCTAGCGGGAGAAACGAGCAGTTCTTC.